The next 12 T cell receptor beta chains were all read from a single sample in a study of spatial heterogeneity in lung cancer. TCRdb analysed the 5' RACE reads with MiXCR anew, one entry per CDR3 protein. The sample contains fewer than 25,000 distinct CDR3 sequences, approximately 4.3% of which appear only once. The time point denotes: sample taken at primary tumor resection. Points from the study as a whole: Within tumors, counts of expanded alpha and beta TCRs tracked tumor mutation counts.

These TCRs' antigens remain unknown. The starting material was lung tumor tissue, obtained at surgery. Receptors originate from a male donor with early-stage non-small cell lung cancer.

This clonotype has a count of ten or more. V gene TRBV20-1 combines with J gene TRBJ1-5, with D tentatively TRBD1 (5 bases). CDR3 size: 17 residues. V was pared by 0 bases and J by 0 bases, with 15 bases between. CDR1 DFQATT and CDR2 SNEGSKA come from the germline V gene (reference sequence). The DNA of the CDR3 is TGCAGTGCTAGAGATCAAGGCAGGGCGTCTAGCAATCAGCCCCAGCATTTT. Protein sequence: CSARDQGRASSNQPQHF.

V usage is TRBV20-1 and J usage is TRBJ2-3; 11 bases fit TRBD2. V was clipped by 4 bases and J by 5 bases; unmatched bases: 11. This CDR3 has 16 amino acids. CDR1 and CDR2 (germline): DFQATT, SNEGSKA (reference sequence). For the CDR3, the DNA is TGCAGTGCTAAAAGGGGAGCTAGCGGGAGGAAAGATACGCAGTATTTT. It specifies CSAKRGASGRKDTQYF.

This clonotype was found many times. This chain joins TRBV12-3 or TRBV12-4 and TRBJ2-6; D possibly corresponds to TRBD1 (5 bases). V lost 5 bases, J lost 2 bases, and 10 bases lay in between. CDR3 length: 15 residues. CDR3 sequence: CASSRGGAGANVLTF. Written as DNA, the CDR3 is TGTGCCAGCAGTAGGGGTGGGGCTGGGGCCAACGTCCTGACTTTC.

This clonotype was found many times. The chain employs TRBV10-3 and TRBJ2-5, with 8 bases aligning to TRBD2. The CDR3 loop spans 14 amino acids. V was pared by 6 bases and J by 1 base, with 4 bases of the junction left unmatched. The V gene's germline CDR1 is ENHRY and CDR2 SYGVKD. For the CDR3, the DNA is TGTGCCATCAGGAGCGGGAGCCCCCAAGAGACCCAGTACTTC. Protein product: CAIRSGSPQETQYF.

This clonotype has at least ten counts. The chain carries TRBV7-2 and TRBJ2-1; 11 nucleotides align to TRBD2. CDR1 is SGHTA and CDR2 is FQGNSA in the germline V gene. This CDR3 comprises 16 residues. V was pared by 3 bases and J by 5 bases, with 6 bases of the junction left unmatched. CDR3 sequence reads: CASSFRGTSGNNEQFF. CDR3 DNA sequence: TGTGCCAGCAGCTTCCGTGGGACTAGCGGCAACAATGAGCAGTTCTTC.

This clonotype was seen ten or more times. The chain recombines TRBV27 with TRBJ2-3, with D uncertain. The V gene lost 5 bases and the J gene lost 3 bases, with 9 bases spanning the gap. This CDR3 has 13 amino acids. Per germline, CDR1 MNHEY and CDR2 SMNVEV (reference sequence). The chain's CDR3 is CASSPLQTDTQYF. CDR3 in DNA: TGTGCCAGCAGTCCCCTCCAAACAGATACGCAGTATTTT.

The sample holds many counts of this clonotype. The rearrangement uses TRBV6-5 and TRBJ2-1; TRBD2 aligns across 11 bases. Germline trimming cut 5 bases from V and 9 bases from J; bases unmatched to any gene: 12. In germline, CDR1 is MNHEY, CDR2 SVGAGI. The CDR3 is 16 residues long. CDR3 bases: TGTGCCAGCAGTCCCACCGGGGCTAGCGGGAGGAGTGAGCAGTTCTTC. Translated, it gives CASSPTGASGRSEQFF.

This clonotype has a count of ten or more. Just one base apart from a much larger clone, this may be a read error. The rearrangement joins TRBV29-1 to TRBJ2-1, with TRBD2 identical over 14 bases. Germline-derived CDR1 and CDR2 are SQVTM and ANQGSEA. The CDR3 runs 14 residues. The CDR3 protein is CSSLGTSGGNVQFF. DNA of the CDR3: TGCAGCTCTCTCGGGACTAGCGGGGGCAATGTGCAGTTCTTC.

The sample holds many counts of this clonotype. The gene calls are TRBV19 and TRBJ1-5, with 9 bases aligning to TRBD1. CDR1 LNHDA and CDR2 SQIVND come from the germline V gene (reference sequence). With 7 bases clipped from V and 2 bases from J, the junction kept 6 bases outside the gene matches. The CDR3 is made up of 15 amino acids. The CDR3 DNA follows: TGTGCCAGTAACGGGGGACAGGGAGGCAATCAGCCCCAGCATTTT. Encoded protein: CASNGGQGGNQPQHF.

Many counts were recorded for this clonotype. The CDR3 loop reads CASTEQGLEDTIYF. The CDR3, as DNA: TGTGCCAGCACGGAACAGGGTCTTGAGGACACCATATATTTT. This sequence joins TRBV12-3 or TRBV12-4 and TRBJ1-3; perhaps TRBD1 as D (6 bases). The CDR3 is made up of 14 amino acids. Deletions cut 7 bases from V and 8 bases from J, with 18 bases between.

Many counts were recorded for this clonotype. The V gene is TRBV7-9, the J gene TRBJ2-3; perhaps TRBD1 as D (6 bases). With 3 bases removed from V and 5 bases from J, the gap between germline ends came to 12 bases. The CDR3 spans 14 residues. Germline V lookup: CDR1 SEHNR, CDR2 FQNEAQ (reference sequence). The CDR3 nucleotides read TGTGCCAGCAGCTTTAGACAGGTCGAAGATACGCAGTATTTT. Protein sequence: CASSFRQVEDTQYF.

This clonotype was found many times. This sequence joins TRBV29-1 and TRBJ1-2; D call uncertain. The CDR3 consists of 11 residues. Deletions cut 4 bases from V and 10 bases from J, with 13 bases between. Germline-derived CDR1 and CDR2 are SQVTM and ANQGSEA. The CDR3 reads CSVGARGDYTF. As DNA, the CDR3 is TGCAGCGTTGGAGCTCGGGGTGACTACACCTTC.